These 31 T cell receptor beta chains were all obtained from the same sample, sequenced in a study of cytomegalovirus exposure and HLA in healthy donors. Assay used: immunoSEQ multiplex PCR; TCRdb lists only in-frame clones, some missing. Among approximately 70,000 clones listed, 85% to 95% were seen once. Material: PBMCs. These receptors were taken from a woman aged 18-29 years in good health and CMV-seropositive.

The chain carries TRBV9 and TRBJ2-7, with 7 bases that match TRBD2. The CDR3 consists of 13 residues. V was pared by 0 bases and J by 5 bases, with 2 bases of the junction left unmatched. Germline CDR1 reads SGDLS; CDR2 reads YYNGEE. The CDR3 region has the DNA TGTGCCAGCAGCGTAGGGGAGGGAAACGAGCAGTACTTC. Residues: CASSVGEGNEQYF. The full variable domain, its missing parts supplied by reference TRBV9 and TRBJ2-7, is DSGVTQTPKHLITATGQRVTLRCSPRSGDLSVYWYQQSLDQGLQFLIQYYNGEERAKGNILERFSAQQFPDLHSELNLSSLELGDSALYFCASSVGEGNEQYFGPGTRLTVT.

The CDR3 region has the DNA TGCGCCAGCAGCCAAGCGGCCTTAGCGGAGTATGAGCAGTTCTTC. Protein product: CASSQAALAEYEQFF. The chain couples TRBV4-3 to TRBJ2-1; tentatively, D is TRBD2 (6 bases). There are 15 residues in the CDR3. CDR1 is LGHNA, CDR2 YSLEER, per germline. Trimming shortened V by 1 base and J by 8 bases, and 15 bases separated the two germline ends.

The chain combines TRBV27 with TRBJ1-5; TRBD1 matches 7 bases. The J segment lost 6 bases and the V segment lost 2 bases, leaving 4 bases of the junction unmatched. CDR3 length equals 14 residues. Germline lookup yields CDR1 MNHEY and CDR2 SMNVEV (reference sequence). In DNA, the CDR3 is TGTGCCAGCAGTTTAATCCAGGGGGGTCAGCCCCAGCATTTT. It encodes CASSLIQGGQPQHF.

This chain joins TRBV10-3 and TRBJ1-2, with 9 positions matching TRBD1. The germline gives CDR1 ENHRY, CDR2 SYGVKD. The J segment lost 4 bases and the V segment lost 5 bases, leaving 8 bases of the junction unmatched. The CDR3 contains 15 residues. CDR3 nucleotides: TGTGCCATCAGTCCGGGACAGGGAGCGCTCTATGGCTACACCTTC. Its protein is CAISPGQGALYGYTF.

The V call is TRBV6-1, the J call TRBJ2-2, with TRBD2 identical over 8 bases. The germline CDR1 and CDR2 sequences are MNHNS and SASEGT. The CDR3 runs to 16 residues. After removal of 2 bases from V and 5 bases from J, the junction contained 7 bases not matched to a gene. The CDR3 DNA is TGTGCCAGCAGTGAAATTCGGGGGGGCCGAACCGGGGAGCTGTTTTTT. This sequence encodes CASSEIRGGRTGELFF.

The CDR3 loop reads CASSDQGLAGLTFTDTQYF. The CDR3 DNA follows: TGTGCCAGCAGTGATCAGGGACTAGCTGGCCTTACCTTCACAGATACGCAGTATTTT. J is TRBJ2-3 and V is TRBV6-1, with TRBD2 identical over 9 bases. The CDR3 loop spans 19 amino acids. Looked up from germline, CDR1 is MNHNS and CDR2 is SASEGT. Unmatched junction bases numbered 15, after V lost 3 bases and J lost 2 bases.

This clone was picked up a small number of times. The chain carries TRBV6-5 and TRBJ1-2; TRBD1 is a possible D gene (6 bases). The ends were cut back, 6 bases at V and 6 bases at J, with 14 bases in the middle. This CDR3 has 13 amino acids. The germline V gene has CDR1 MNHEY and CDR2 SVGAGI. CDR3 in DNA: TGTGCCAGCAGCCCAGGGGATGTTCATGGCTACACCTTC. It translates to CASSPGDVHGYTF.

The CDR3 nucleotides are TGCGCCAGCAGCTTGCCAGACTCCTATGGCTACACCTTC. It is translated as CASSLPDSYGYTF. The genes are TRBV5-1 and TRBJ1-2, with D uncertain. Looked up from germline, CDR1 is SGHRS and CDR2 is YFSETQ. V was cut by 1 base and J by 4 bases, with 8 bases left in between. CDR3 size: 13 residues. Full variable domain (rest looked up from reference TRBV5-1 and TRBJ1-2): KAGVTQTPRYLIKTRGQQVTLSCSPISGHRSVSWYQQTPGQGLQFLFEYFSETQRNKGNFPGRFSGRQFSNSRSEMNVSTLELGDSALYLCASSLPDSYGYTFGSGTRLTVV.

In this sample, this clone turned up once. The chain joins TRBV6-5 to TRBJ2-3, with D perhaps TRBD1 (5 bases). Trimming took off 6 bases at V and 6 bases at J, with 16 bases between the two ends. This CDR3 is 14 amino acids long. Per germline, CDR1 MNHEY and CDR2 SVGAGI. As DNA, the CDR3 is TGTGCCAGCAGGGTAAAGACAGTTGATGATACGCAGTATTTT. This encodes CASRVKTVDDTQYF.

This clone was seen just once. CDR3 coding DNA: TGTGCCAGCAGTTCAGACGGCCAGGGTATATACGAGCAGTACTTC. Translating gives CASSSDGQGIYEQYF. The gene calls are TRBV7-9 and TRBJ2-7; tentatively, D is TRBD1 (5 bases). The ends were cut back, 6 bases at V and 4 bases at J, with 19 bases in the middle. Looked up from germline, CDR1 is SEHNR and CDR2 is FQNEAQ (reference sequence). The CDR3 extends over 15 amino acids.

This clone has a single count. V and J are TRBV4-2 and TRBJ2-2; 15 nucleotides match TRBD2. Germline V CDR1 and CDR2: LGHNA, YNFKEQ. Trimming cost V 2 bases and J 0 bases; bases outside gene matches: 10. The CDR3 is made up of 21 amino acids. The CDR3: CASSQSAGTSGRLANTGELFF. Written as DNA, the CDR3 is TGTGCCAGCAGCCAATCCGCCGGGACTAGCGGGAGGCTGGCGAACACCGGGGAGCTGTTTTTT.

V gene TRBV5-4 combines with J gene TRBJ2-2; TRBD2 aligns across 7 bases. The germline V gene encodes CDR1 SGHNT and CDR2 YYREEE (reference sequence). V shed 0 bases and J 5 bases; nucleotides not matched to a gene: 10. This CDR3 has 17 amino acids. Written as DNA, the CDR3 is TGTGCCAGCAGCTTGGTGGGCTGGACTAGTCAAACCGGGGAGCTGTTTTTT. Protein product: CASSLVGWTSQTGELFF.

The chain joins TRBV28 to TRBJ1-2; TRBD1 might be the D (6 bases). Trimming removed 4 bases from V and 5 bases from J, with 11 bases in between. The CDR3 loop spans 13 amino acids. From germline, CDR1 is MDHEN and CDR2 SYDVKM. The CDR3 region is CASSSTGHYGYTF. The CDR3 coding sequence is TGTGCCAGCAGTTCGACAGGACATTATGGCTACACCTTC.

This clone was counted a single time. V and J are TRBV23-1 and TRBJ1-5; 8 nucleotides line up with TRBD1. TRBV23-1 is an ORF for which the function is uncertain. V dropped 0 bases and J dropped 0; count of bases not matched to a gene: 1. The CDR3 is 16 residues long. The CDR3 nucleotides are TGCGCCAGCAGTCAATCGACAGGGGATAGCAATCAGCCCCAGCATTTT. It yields the protein CASSQSTGDSNQPQHF.

The CDR3 bases are TGTGCCAGCAGCTTAGAGGGACGCGGGGCTCGGTACACTGAAGCTTTCTTT. Amino acids: CASSLEGRGARYTEAFF. The genes are TRBV7-8 and TRBJ1-1, with D possibly matching TRBD1 (5 bases). Germline CDR1 reads SGHVS; CDR2 reads FQNEAQ. This CDR3 spans 17 amino acids. V lost 1 base to trimming and J lost 3 bases, with 18 bases between them. Using reference TRBV7-8 and TRBJ1-1 for the parts outside the CDR3, the full variable domain is GAGVSQSPRYKVAKRGQDVALRCDPISGHVSLFWYQQALGQGPEFLTYFQNEAQLDKSGLPSDRFFAERPEGSVSTLKIQRTQQEDSAVYLCASSLEGRGARYTEAFFGQGTRLTVV.

The V and J genes are TRBV2 and TRBJ1-2; 9 nucleotides line up with TRBD1. The CDR3 runs to 15 residues. Germline loops: CDR1 SNHLY, CDR2 FYNNEI. With V trimmed by 3 bases and J by 1 base, 3 bases remained unmatched. The CDR3 DNA follows: TGTGCCAGCAGTGAGTGGGGACAGGGTAACTATGGCTACACCTTC. It translates to CASSEWGQGNYGYTF. The complete variable domain, with remaining parts taken from reference TRBV2 and TRBJ1-2, reads EPEVTQTPSHQVTQMGQEVILRCVPISNHLYFYWYRQILGQKVEFLVSFYNNEISEKSEIFDDQFSVERPDGSNFTLKIRSTKLEDSAMYFCASSEWGQGNYGYTFGSGTRLTVV.

The J gene is TRBJ1-1, the V gene TRBV10-1; D unclear. Trimming stripped 0 bases from V and 1 base from J, with 9 bases between. CDR3 length: 15 residues. CDR1 and CDR2 from the germline V gene are WNHNN and SYGVQD (reference sequence). The CDR3 coding sequence is TGCGCCAGCAGTGAGTCGTTAGTGCGGAACACTGAAGCTTTCTTT. Its translation is CASSESLVRNTEAFF.

V and J are TRBV14 and TRBJ2-3; 10 bases are shared with TRBD2. J gave up 1 base and V 4 bases, and 11 bases lay outside the gene matches. Germline values: CDR1 SGHDN, CDR2 FVKESK. The CDR3 runs 18 residues. The DNA for the CDR3 is TGTGCCAGCAGCCCAAACCGGGCCCTAGCGGGAGGCACAGATACGCAGTATTTT. This translates into CASSPNRALAGGTDTQYF.

This clone appeared once. This CDR3 is CAISDGQNYGYTF. The CDR3 DNA reads as TGTGCCATCAGTGATGGACAGAACTATGGCTACACCTTC. The gene calls are TRBV10-3 and TRBJ1-2, with D maybe TRBD1 (6 bases). The germline V gene encodes CDR1 ENHRY and CDR2 SYGVKD. Trimming stripped 3 bases from V and 2 bases from J, with 7 bases between. The CDR3 consists of 13 residues.

The table lists this clone with a count of one. This rearrangement joins TRBV18 to TRBJ2-1; D remains ambiguous. CDR3 length: 14 residues. V was shortened by 1 base and J by 5 bases, with 9 bases between the two germline ends. The germline V gene has CDR1 KGHSH and CDR2 LQKENI. In nucleotides, the CDR3 is TGTGCCAGCTCACCACAGTCGTCGGACAATGAGCAGTTCTTC. It codes for CASSPQSSDNEQFF. Drawing the rest from reference TRBV18 and TRBJ2-1, the complete variable domain is NAGVMQNPRHLVRRRGQEARLRCSPMKGHSHVYWYRQLPEEGLKFMVYLQKENIIDESGMPKERFSAEFPKEGPSILRIQQVVRGDSAAYFCASSPQSSDNEQFFGPGTRLTVL.

The rearrangement joins TRBV7-9 to TRBJ2-5; 9 bases agree with TRBD1. Trimming cost V 4 bases and J 5 bases; bases outside gene matches: 2. CDR1 SEHNR and CDR2 FQNEAQ come from the germline V gene (reference sequence). The CDR3 length is 13 residues. CDR3 sequence reads: CASSWTGAETQYF. The CDR3 region has the DNA TGTGCCAGCAGCTGGACAGGGGCGGAGACCCAGTACTTC.

This clone appeared once. The CDR3 reads CASSYSKTRSTDTQYF. CDR3 nucleotides: TGTGCCAGCAGTTACTCGAAGACTAGAAGCACAGATACGCAGTATTTT. V and J are TRBV6-6 and TRBJ2-3, with a weak D call TRBD2 (6 bases). Trimming shortened V by 0 bases and J by 0 bases, and 10 bases separated the two germline ends. Germline V gene lookup returns CDR1 MNHNY and CDR2 SVGAGI (reference sequence). The CDR3 consists of 16 residues.

The chain is built from TRBV29-1 and TRBJ2-3; a possible D gene is TRBD2 (6 bases). Looked up from germline, CDR1 is SQVTM and CDR2 is ANQGSEA. The V and J ends lost 7 bases and 1 base respectively, with 15 bases between them. The CDR3 is 14 amino acids. CDR3 sequence reads: CSALRPSGTDTQYF. The CDR3 DNA reads as TGCAGCGCCCTGAGGCCTAGCGGCACAGATACGCAGTATTTT.

The rearrangement uses TRBV28 and TRBJ2-7; D might be TRBD1 (6 bases). The CDR3 loop spans 12 amino acids. Per the germline V gene, CDR1 is MDHEN and CDR2 is SYDVKM. Trimming cost V 7 bases and J 3 bases, with 10 bases left between them. The CDR3 nucleotides are TGTGCCAGCACCACGACAGGCTACGAGCAGTACTTC. It translates to CASTTTGYEQYF.

The CDR3 nucleotides read TGTGCCTGGAGGGGAGGGGGTACCTACGAGCAGTACTTC. Encoded protein: CAWRGGGTYEQYF. V and J are TRBV30 and TRBJ2-7, with TRBD2 as a possible D gene (7 bases). The CDR3 is 13 amino acids. Per the germline V gene, CDR1 is GTSNPN and CDR2 is SVGIG (reference sequence). Trimming took 3 bases from V and 2 from J, leaving 11 bases between them.

The chain joins TRBV11-2 to TRBJ2-1; TRBD2 agrees at 11 bases. This CDR3 has 15 residues. CDR1 SGHAT and CDR2 FQNNGV come from the germline V gene. V was pared by 7 bases and J by 6 bases, with 8 bases of the junction left unmatched. The CDR3 sequence is CASILNSGGANEQFF. The CDR3, as DNA: TGTGCCAGCATACTAAATAGCGGGGGGGCCAATGAGCAGTTCTTC. Combining the CDR3 with reference TRBV11-2 and TRBJ2-1 gives the whole variable domain EAGVAQSPRYKIIEKRQSVAFWCNPISGHATLYWYQQILGQGPKLLIQFQNNGVVDDSQLPKDRFSAERLKGVDSTLKIQPAKLEDSAVYLCASILNSGGANEQFFGPGTRLTVL.

As to this clone: A junction boundary mismatches the germline segment, possibly from a read error. The CDR3 nucleotides read TGTGCCAGCAGTGAATTAACAGGTGGTTCATCGGTCTTC. Its protein product is CASSELTGGSSVF. This chain connects TRBV6-1 to TRBJ2-1, with D perhaps matching TRBD1 (5 bases). In germline, CDR1 is MNHNS, CDR2 SASEGT. CDR3 length: 13 amino acids.

This clone was seen just once. The chain employs TRBV23-1 and TRBJ2-5; possibly TRBD1 for D (6 bases). Being an ORF, TRBV23-1 has a function that is uncertain. The CDR3 contains 14 residues. Deletions cut 2 bases from V and 7 bases from J, with 14 bases between. The CDR3 spells CASSQLFRGGTQYF. The CDR3 nucleotides are TGCGCCAGCAGTCAACTCTTTAGAGGGGGGACCCAGTACTTC.

The CDR3 region is CASSQDLRASEQYF. The DNA for the CDR3 is TGCGCCAGCAGCCAAGATTTGAGGGCCAGTGAGCAGTACTTC. The gene calls are TRBV4-1 and TRBJ2-7, with a tentative D call TRBD2 (5 bases). CDR1 is MGHRA and CDR2 is YSYEKL in the germline V gene. Between the trimmed V and J ends, which lost 0 bases and 7 bases, there was a span of 13 bases. The CDR3 is 14 amino acids.

The chain joins TRBV6-6 to TRBJ1-5, with 9 bases fitting TRBD1. J was trimmed by 3 bases and V by 6 bases; bases with no gene match: 9. The CDR3 runs 16 residues. From germline, CDR1 is MNHNY and CDR2 SVGAGI (reference sequence). CDR3 loop: CASSERGDRDNQPQHF. The CDR3 coding sequence is TGTGCCAGCAGCGAAAGGGGGGACAGGGACAATCAGCCCCAGCATTTT.

V is TRBV28 and J is TRBJ2-1, with 8 bases matching TRBD2. Germline V lookup: CDR1 MDHEN, CDR2 SYDVKM. The trim removed 3 bases at V and 8 bases at J, leaving 15 bases unmatched. This CDR3 is built from 17 residues. The DNA of the CDR3 is TGTGCCAGCAGTTTCGGGGATTCGGGGGGGATCTTTTATGAGCAGTTCTTC. It encodes CASSFGDSGGIFYEQFF.